This note documents a single T cell receptor (beta chain) sequence. This entry belongs to a study of blood T cell repertoires in COVID-19. In the study overall: T cells, B-cell-depleted T cells, or PBMCs supplied cDNA or gDNA.

Losses at the gene ends were 6 bases for V and 8 bases for J; bases not matched to a gene: 10. Germline V gene data show CDR1 as MNHEY and CDR2 as SMNVEV (reference sequence). This CDR3 comprises 15 residues. Original processing methods: Researchers report that nucleated cell counts were estimated from reference gene primer amplification. Method: immunoSEQ multiplex PCR; TCRdb's copy keeps in-frame clones and lacks some. V and J calls and clone size follow that table, whereas D and trimming were derived from the DNA. The sample has 300,000 to 500,000 clones, over 75% seen once. Residents of 24 US areas, aged roughly 18 to 89 years, made up the participants.

The receptor was derived from a woman between 40 and 50 years old with acute COVID-19. The V and J genes are TRBV27 and TRBJ2-1, with TRBD2 identical over 10 bases. The sequencing input was PBMCs or T cells enriched from blood (not recorded which). This chain's CDR3 is CASSPTLAGVDEQFF. CDR3 in DNA: TGTGCCAGCAGCCCGACCCTAGCGGGGGTCGATGAGCAGTTCTTC.